Shown below are 19 T cell receptor beta chains from a single sample sequenced in a study of blood T cell repertoires in COVID-19. TCRdb's copy holds only in-frame clones and misses some; the assay was immunoSEQ multiplex PCR. The sample gives about 89,000 clones, approximately 80% of which show up once; under 55% is in the top ten. Sequenced: peripheral blood. The receptors were sampled from a human donor in a cohort sampled during active COVID-19.

The chain couples TRBV2 to TRBJ2-1, with 7 nucleotides matching TRBD2. Germline trimming cut 7 bases from V and 9 bases from J; bases unmatched to any gene: 18. Germline-derived CDR1 and CDR2 are SNHLY and FYNNEI. This CDR3 contains 16 residues. CDR3 sequence: CASNGFGPAGKGEQFF. DNA of the CDR3: TGTGCCAGCAATGGTTTCGGCCCAGCGGGAAAGGGTGAGCAGTTCTTC.

The chain joins TRBV7-2 to TRBJ2-7; D not certain. The CDR3 length is 14 residues. Germline CDR1 is SGHTA and CDR2 is FQGNSA. The V end was cut by 0 bases, the J end by 7 bases, with 13 bases between. The CDR3 DNA sequence: TGTGCCAGCAGCTTAGCAGGCCCCAGGCTGGAGCAGTACTTC. It yields the protein CASSLAGPRLEQYF.

This chain links TRBV4-3 with TRBJ2-6; TRBD1 aligns across 9 bases. The CDR3 loop spans 18 amino acids. CDR1 and CDR2 (germline): LGHNA, YSLEER. V lost 4 bases to trimming and J lost 1 base; unmatched junction nucleotides: 8. In nucleotides, the CDR3 is TGCGCCAGCAGCCTTTGGACAGGGGCAACGTCTGGGGCCAACGTCCTGACTTTC. It translates to CASSLWTGATSGANVLTF.

This clone came up once. The V and J genes are TRBV30 and TRBJ1-2; no clear D. This CDR3 region has 14 residues. V lost 8 bases to trimming and J lost 4 bases, with 20 bases between them. Germline assignment: CDR1 GTSNPN and CDR2 SVGIG (reference sequence). The CDR3 DNA reads TGTGCCGGCACACCTCCAGGATTCGGCTATGGCTACACCTTC. Translated, it gives CAGTPPGFGYGYTF.

The chain has TRBV4-3 and TRBJ2-7; the match to TRBD2 covers 9 bases. This CDR3 has 14 residues. Looked up from germline, CDR1 is LGHNA and CDR2 is YSLEER. After removal of 2 bases from V and 4 bases from J, the junction contained 3 bases not matched to a gene. In DNA, the CDR3 is TGCGCCAGCAGCCAAATTAGCGGGAGTTACGAGCAGTACTTC. Its translation: CASSQISGSYEQYF.

J is TRBJ1-3 and V is TRBV2; unclear D gene. The V and J ends lost 3 bases and 0 bases respectively, with 6 bases between them. Germline values: CDR1 SNHLY, CDR2 FYNNEI. This CDR3 has 14 amino acids. The CDR3 region is CASSDSRSGNTIYF. The CDR3 bases are TGTGCCAGCAGTGATAGCCGCTCTGGAAACACCATATATTTT.

A single count supports this clone. The chain couples TRBV18 to TRBJ2-1; 7 positions match TRBD1. The J segment lost 5 bases and the V segment lost 2 bases, leaving 9 bases of the junction unmatched. CDR3 length: 16 residues. The germline CDR1 and CDR2 sequences are KGHSH and LQKENI. For the CDR3, the DNA is TGTGCCAGCTCACCAAGGTCAACAGGGGAACACAATGAGCAGTTCTTC. It specifies CASSPRSTGEHNEQFF.

The V and J genes are TRBV24-1 and TRBJ1-2, with D possibly being TRBD1 (5 bases). The V gene lost 4 bases and the J gene lost 4 bases, with 12 bases spanning the gap. From germline, CDR1 is KGHDR and CDR2 SFDVKD. This CDR3 region has 14 residues. The CDR3 DNA follows: TGTGCCACCAGTGAGACGCAGGGAGGCTATGGCTACACCTTC. This sequence encodes CATSETQGGYGYTF.

The chain couples TRBV27 to TRBJ2-5; D may be TRBD2 (5 bases). The CDR3 covers 13 residues. Germline CDR1 MNHEY, CDR2 SMNVEV (reference sequence). V lost 6 bases, J lost 5 bases, and 13 bases lay in between. The CDR3 protein is CASRRASGETQYF. Written as DNA, the CDR3 is TGTGCCAGCAGGAGGGCTAGTGGGGAGACCCAGTACTTC.

CDR3 bases: TGTGCCACCAGCAGGGACTTCGACTCCTACGAGCAGTACTTC. Translated, it gives CATSRDFDSYEQYF. This chain uses TRBV15 with TRBJ2-7; perhaps TRBD2 as D (5 bases). V lost 3 bases to trimming and J lost 0 bases, with 9 bases between them. There are 14 residues in the CDR3. In germline, CDR1 is LNHNV, CDR2 YYDKDF (reference sequence). Filled out from reference TRBV15 and TRBJ2-7, the complete variable domain reads DAMVIQNPRYQVTQFGKPVTLSCSQTLNHNVMYWYQQKSSQAPKLLFHYYDKDFNNEADTPDNFQSRRPNTSFCFLDIRSPGLGDTAMYLCATSRDFDSYEQYFGPGTRLTVT.

The chain links TRBV7-9 to TRBJ2-5; possibly TRBD2 for D (6 bases). V lost 6 bases to trimming and J lost 1 base, with 12 bases between them. Germline CDR1 reads SEHNR; CDR2 reads FQNEAQ (reference sequence). This CDR3 is built from 14 residues. The CDR3 protein is CASSKAGVQETQYF. The CDR3 nucleotides are TGTGCCAGCAGTAAAGCGGGCGTCCAAGAGACCCAGTACTTC.

This rearrangement joins TRBV3-1 (or the pseudogene TRBV3-2) to TRBJ2-6, with a possible D match to TRBD1 (6 bases). Trimming removed 1 base from V and 3 bases from J, with 7 bases in between. CDR1 is LGHDT and CDR2 is YNNKEL in the germline V gene (reference sequence). The CDR3 extends over 15 amino acids. The CDR3 here is CASSQAGDGANVLTF. The CDR3 DNA sequence: TGTGCCAGCAGCCAAGCAGGGGATGGGGCCAACGTCCTGACTTTC.

This clone was seen once. V is TRBV18 and J is TRBJ1-5; 7 bases line up with TRBD1. V was clipped by 6 bases and J by 5 bases; unmatched bases: 7. The CDR3 totals 14 residues. Per germline, CDR1 KGHSH and CDR2 LQKENI. The CDR3 loop is CASSLRDSDQPQHF. Here the CDR3 DNA reads TGTGCCAGCTCTCTCCGGGACAGTGATCAGCCCCAGCATTTT.

The rearrangement uses TRBV10-2 and TRBJ2-5; D gene uncertain. This CDR3 has 15 residues. Germline CDR1 WSHSY, CDR2 SAAADI. V was cut by 0 bases and J by 4 bases, with 12 bases left in between. CDR3 nucleotides: TGCGCCAGCAGTGAGTCTTCTGCACAGAGAGAGACCCAGTACTTC. The encoded protein is CASSESSAQRETQYF.

V gene TRBV12-5 combines with J gene TRBJ2-7; D might be TRBD2 (7 bases). Germline assignment: CDR1 LGHNT and CDR2 FRNRAP. V was trimmed by 9 bases and J by 7 bases, leaving 16 bases between them. The CDR3 is made up of 12 amino acids. As DNA, the CDR3 is TGTGCTAGCGGCACGGGGGGCCGGGAGCAGTACTTC. Protein product: CASGTGGREQYF. Filled out from reference TRBV12-5 and TRBJ2-7, the complete variable domain reads DARVTQTPRHKVTEMGQEVTMRCQPILGHNTVFWYRQTMMQGLELLAYFRNRAPLDDSGMPKDRFSAEMPDATLATLKIQPSEPRDSAVYFCASGTGGREQYFGPGTRLTVT.

This clone was found once. The chain recombines TRBV7-2 with TRBJ1-6; D might be TRBD1 (6 bases). Trimming left V 4 bases short and J 2 bases short, with 15 bases between. CDR3 length: 17 residues. Looked up from germline, CDR1 is SGHTA and CDR2 is FQGNSA. The CDR3 DNA is TGTGCCAGCAGCTCGGGGGGGGGCAGAACCTATAATTCACCCCTCCACTTT. Its protein is CASSSGGGRTYNSPLHF.

The V call is TRBV10-1, the J call TRBJ2-7; 8 nucleotides line up with TRBD1. Germline V lookup: CDR1 WNHNN, CDR2 SYGVQD (reference sequence). V was pared by 7 bases and J by 2 bases, with 7 bases of the junction left unmatched. CDR3 length: 14 residues. In nucleotides, the CDR3 is TGCGCCAGCATTTTACAGGGGGACGCCTACGAGCAGTACTTC. Translating it yields CASILQGDAYEQYF.

This rearrangement joins TRBV29-1 to TRBJ2-7; D might be TRBD2 (6 bases). With 6 bases removed from V and 7 bases from J, the gap between germline ends came to 16 bases. CDR1 and CDR2 (germline): SQVTM, ANQGSEA. There are 12 residues in the CDR3. The CDR3 DNA reads as TGCAGCGTGGACGGCCCTGGGAGGGAGCAGTACTTC. Its protein is CSVDGPGREQYF.

The chain couples TRBV28 to TRBJ2-7; 7 positions agree with TRBD2. From germline, CDR1 is MDHEN and CDR2 SYDVKM. CDR3 length: 14 amino acids. Unmatched junction bases numbered 11, after V lost 4 bases and J lost 8 bases. The CDR3 loop reads CASSSPAGTRKQYF. The CDR3, as DNA: TGTGCCAGCAGTTCCCCAGCGGGGACCCGGAAGCAGTACTTC.